This T cell receptor beta chain was observed in a study of blood T cell repertoires in COVID-19. Study as a whole: Sites in the United States, Italy and Spain provided acute and convalescent COVID-19 samples. Sources were T cells, B-cell-depleted T cells, or PBMCs; the material itself was cDNA or gDNA.

As processed by the authors: Reference gene primer amplification yielded estimated nucleated cell counts. Assay: immunoSEQ multiplex PCR; the TCRdb copy retains only in-frame clones and omits some. V, J and clone size are taken as reported in that table, and D and trimming were inferred from the DNA itself. Of 86,000 or so clones listed, roughly 86% were seen once; the top ten hold 1.2%. V lost 6 bases to trimming and J lost 0 bases, with 17 bases between them. CDR1 is LNHDA, CDR2 SQIVND, per germline (reference sequence). The CDR3 totals 17 residues. This chain links TRBV19 with TRBJ2-2, with D perhaps TRBD2 (6 bases). Sample: peripheral blood. This TCR came from a woman of 80 years or more with acute or convalescent COVID-19. Here the CDR3 reads CASRGGDPRSNTGELFF. DNA of the CDR3: TGTGCCAGTAGGGGCGGGGATCCGAGGTCGAACACCGGGGAGCTGTTTTTT.